The sequence of this T cell receptor (beta chain) was determined in a study of regulatory T cells in long-lasting Graves disease. Study outcomes and limitations: Newly diagnosed patients shared about a thousand public clonotypes; persistent patients shared approximately 2,900.

Time point in this sample: newly diagnosed GD, antithyroid drugs for less than 3 months. Extracted PBMC RNA gave rise to the TCR library. This clonotype showed up many times. What it binds is unknown. The CDR3 totals 14 residues. Trimming left V 10 bases short and J 2 bases short, with 17 bases between. Per the germline V gene, CDR1 is SNHLY and CDR2 is FYNNEI. Through Arm-PCR of CDR3 regions and iRepertoire HTBI primers, TCR beta libraries were built. Each CDR3 protein is one row after TCRdb ran MiXCR on the multiplex PCR reads. The sample carries about 440,000 distinct CDR3 sequences, about 17% recorded once. Separately, the same data were catalogued under a study of T cells in Graves' hyperthyroidism and ophthalmopathy. According to that study: Not enrolled were patients with uncontrolled infection, other autoimmune disease, pregnancy or lactation. The diagnostic basis comprised clinical symptoms, serum thyroxine and TRAb, thyroid ultrasound and orbital computed tomography. A model built on 13 V-J features separated ophthalmopathy from stable hyperthyroidism.

This sample comprised peripheral blood mononuclear cells (PBMCs), obtained at new diagnosis, from a patient treated with antithyroid drugs. The receptor's source is a woman aged 18 to 35 with Graves disease. This chain connects TRBV2 to TRBJ1-1, with D perhaps TRBD1 (6 bases). The CDR3 DNA is TGTGCCACCAAGACAGGTCGACGAAACACTGAAGCTTTCTTT. This encodes CATKTGRRNTEAFF.